This T cell receptor beta chain appears in the sequencing data of a study of cytomegalovirus exposure and HLA in healthy donors (TCRdb year 2017). A note on the overall study: In an earlier analysis of about 560 of the donors, 250 to 350 Gb of sequence data and roughly 100 million unique TCR beta sequences from about 190 million T cells were reported. An early release covering approximately 600 HLA-typed donors comprised approximately 300 gigabases of sequencing data and some 79 million unique TCR sequences. Of the roughly 400 genotyped donors, about 80% fell in the genetic ancestry cluster associated with self-reported Caucasian donors. The study aimed to test whether cataloging public T cell receptors could reveal signatures of past pathogen exposure. The study used immunosequencing to profile the T cell repertoires of hundreds of subjects and linked those repertoires to cytomegalovirus serostatus. Besides the first cohort of some 670 subjects, a separate validation cohort made up of 120 different subjects was used. To predict cytomegalovirus infection status, the study combined high-throughput TCR immunosequencing, statistical association of individual TCRs with disease status, and machine learning. A later analysis re-analyzed previously published TCR beta repertoires from 550 to 700 donors and added high-resolution HLA genotyping to study TCR occurrence patterns. In the later analysis, no new phenotypic data were used to find candidate immune exposures; instead, reliance was placed on TCR beta sequences and their occurrence across donors. In an earlier analysis of several hundred of the donors, high-throughput TCR beta sequencing was used to judge whether each TCR beta V gene segment behaved as functional or pseudogenic. Donor age, sex, ethnicity and CMV serostatus were collected together with the repertoire data. In a later genetic analysis, genome-wide SNP genotypes for about 55% of the 666 donors were used, and that subset was treated as a discovery cohort. All discovery cohort repertoires had been generated on a single sequencing platform. Both class I and class II loci were covered by HLA typing, at four-digit resolution. Typing coverage differed by locus: A, B, C, DRB1 and DQB1 were typed in about 629-630 donors, DQA1 in about 510, DPA1 in 600 to 610, and DPB1 in 400 to 480. Roughly five DR-DQ haplotypes were handled as single units for association and clustering, since linkage in the cohort was strong. Among about 360 genotyped donors of the cohort, an average of 235,054 unique TCR beta nucleotide sequences were sequenced per donor, roughly 20% of them non-productive.

The cohort comprised under 700 healthy bone marrow donors. At the time of sampling, all cohort members were nominally healthy, though unrecorded immune exposures were likely present. The donor was CMV seropositive and was included in the group of 290 or so seropositive cohort members. Each donor provided a peripheral blood sample, and peripheral blood mononuclear cells were used for TCR beta sequencing. The Qiagen DNeasy Blood Extraction Kit was used to extract genomic DNA from the blood cell samples. Here is what the overall study found, with its caveats: Because some donors lacked HLA typing at each locus, the association tests relied only on the typed subset. Broadly in line with IMGT annotations, most TCR beta V segments showed up in productive rearrangements about 87% or about 30% of the time in an earlier analysis of 587 of the donors. In a later analysis, the rate of TCR association differed among HLA loci, with DRB1 alleles having the most associated TCRs and HLA-C alleles having the fewest. At a false discovery rate of 0.05, a later analysis linked some 18,000 TCR beta sequences to specific HLA alleles. Across donors, most TCR sequences were observed very rarely, whereas some public TCRs were present in many individuals. Some IMGT-functional V segments, including TRBV6-2 and TRBV6-3, could not be told apart with the 87-base-pair reads, so those segments were excluded. Several of the top co-occurrence clusters appeared to be linked to parvovirus B19, influenza, CMV and Epstein-Barr virus, according to a later analysis. Linkage disequilibrium might explain the correlated functional status among segregating V segments, but an unknown experimental factor could not be excluded. A later genetic analysis associated a missense DCLRE1C variant with V-gene and J-gene trimming of TCR beta chains, and an independent cohort replicated the association. Immune exposure information for the cohort was limited to CMV serostatus. A further reported finding was that TCR beta sequences accurately predicted the HLA-A and HLA-B alleles for most subjects in the first cohort. A cluster of highly shared sequence variants was judged likely to be a technical artifact of the sequencing pipeline. In the study, approximately 150 TCR beta chains were listed as associated with cytomegalovirus. The cohort was sequenced for TCR beta chains only, and without alpha or paired-chain data the features that could be detected were limited. The authors suggested that the approach could potentially be extended to other disease states and immunological phenotypes. Compared with equally common non-associated chains, HLA-associated TCR beta chains in a later analysis were more clonally expanded and had lower generation probabilities. Most CMV-associated TCR beta chains appeared to be HLA-restricted in a later analysis, and the HLA associations seemed to be driven largely by CMV exposure. In a later genetic analysis, fewer N-insertions in productive TCRs were reported among donors in an Asian-associated ancestry cluster than the roughly 640-donor mean. Roughly uniform sequencing depth across donors was assumed in presence/absence analyses, although this assumption may not hold. When HLA alleles, especially DR and DQ, strongly co-occurred, attributing TCR associations to individual alleles was difficult. Cytomegalovirus status was reported to be diagnosed by the classifier with high specificity and sensitivity in both the original and validation cohorts. The earlier analysis of almost 600 of the donors excluded about 16 rarely observed V segments, including chromosome 9 orphons, because counts were too low. In vitro tests confirmed that three of the cytomegalovirus-associated TCR beta chains recognize cytomegalovirus antigens.

The protocol used for the library was the immunoSEQ multiplex PCR assay. For the multiplex PCR, a mixture combining 60 forward primers for TCR Vbeta segments and 13 reverse primers for TCR Jbeta segments was used. Amplification of the CDR3 region of rearranged TCR beta genes was performed with a multiplex PCR assay on genomic DNA. The Illumina HiSeq System was used to sequence the amplified TCR beta libraries as 87-base-pair reads. The paper's processing steps were these. A later analysis tallied around 87 million unique TCR beta chains across the 600 to 700 repertoires, and approximately 9.9 million of those chains were shared by two or more donors. A nearest-neighbor algorithm error-corrected the raw reads and collapsed the reads into unique sequences, merging closely related sequences to remove PCR and sequencing errors. V, D and J gene segments were assigned by aligning CDR3 sequences to IMGT reference sequences. For a sequence to be retained, a match of at least six nucleotides to both a V gene segment and a J gene segment was required. Rearrangements were called productive when the CDR3 lacked stop codons and stayed in frame with V and J; all others were non-productive. Following IMGT convention, CDR3 was defined as the stretch from the second conserved V-encoded cysteine up to the conserved J-encoded phenylalanine. The earlier analysis of about 560 of the donors excluded any sequence lacking an unambiguous match to a single V gene segment. An earlier analysis of several hundred of the donors called V segments functional above 56.7% productive rearrangements and segregating when the between-donor standard deviation exceeded 5%. A statistical classification framework was developed to diagnose cytomegalovirus status using the catalog of TCR beta chain sequences. In a later analysis, TCR nucleotide sequences were compared against IMGT/GENE-DB human TR gene sequences so that V and J genes could be assigned. Using the TCRdist pipeline, a later analysis assigned CDR3 sequences along with most-parsimonious VDJ recombination scenarios. In a later analysis, each TCR beta chain was defined by its CDR3 amino acid sequence together with its V-gene family, and reads without a unique V-gene family were excluded. To address suspected cross-contamination and a sequencing artifact, a later analysis removed a few hundred highly shared, low-generation-probability nucleotide sequences. A later analysis calculated a clonal expansion index for each public chain from normalized within-repertoire ranks of inferred template counts. In a later analysis, generation probabilities were computed with a VDJ recombination model fitted to out-of-frame rearrangements, and the resulting probabilities were checked against IGoR. In a later analysis, hypergeometric tests were used to score TCR-TCR, TCR-HLA and TCR-CMV co-occurrence, with a repertoire-size bias correction applied to TCR pairs. In a later analysis, false discovery rates were estimated by permuting HLA or CMV assignments 20 times. A later analysis grouped co-occurring TCRs with DBSCAN, adding TCRdist sequence similarity when clustering within HLA-allele-positive subsets. Repertoires with fewer than 30,000 or more than 120,000 public chains were left out of co-occurrence clustering, as were five repertoires with anomalous nucleotide sharing. The immuneACCESS repertoire file appears here via TCRdb, limited to in-frame rearrangements. These files lack a portion of the clones; in checked studies, under half of the deficit traces to unresolved V genes, and the cause of the others is not known. The V and J calls and the clone size are those of that table, but D and trimming were determined from the DNA. The sample table holds some 170,000 clones, of which over 60% were seen once. The ten biggest clones cover roughly 6% of the sample.

Only one count was recorded for this clone. The antigen it binds to is not known. The input lacks base qualities; no much larger clone sits a single base away. The CDR3 runs 15 residues from the cysteine to the phenylalanine. This entry keeps only the CDR3 DNA: 45 bases, framed from base 1. V sheds 6 bases and J sheds 0 bases, leaving 14 bases between their ends. As encoded in the germline V gene (reference sequence), CDR1 is MNHEY while CDR2 is SMNVEV. This chain is built from TRBV27 and TRBJ1-1; no D segment can be confidently identified. The source of this sequence is a man aged 40-55 years in good health and CMV-seropositive. Source material: PBMCs. The DNA reads as follows: TGTGCCAGCAGCTTCTCGCCGGTGATGAACACTGAAGCTTTCTTT. This codes for CASSFSPVMNTEAFF.